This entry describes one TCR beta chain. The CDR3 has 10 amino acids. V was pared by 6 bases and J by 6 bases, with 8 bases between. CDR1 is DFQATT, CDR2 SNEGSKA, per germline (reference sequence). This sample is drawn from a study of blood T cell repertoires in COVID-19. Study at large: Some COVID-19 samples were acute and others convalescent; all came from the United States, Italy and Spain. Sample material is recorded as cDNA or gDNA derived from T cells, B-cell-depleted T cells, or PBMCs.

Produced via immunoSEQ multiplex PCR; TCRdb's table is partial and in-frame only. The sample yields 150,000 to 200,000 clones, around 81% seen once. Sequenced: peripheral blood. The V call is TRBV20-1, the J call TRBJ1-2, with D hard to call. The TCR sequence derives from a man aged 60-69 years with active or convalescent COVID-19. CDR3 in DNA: TGCAGTGCCCCCGGAGATGGCTACACCTTC. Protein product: CSAPGDGYTF.